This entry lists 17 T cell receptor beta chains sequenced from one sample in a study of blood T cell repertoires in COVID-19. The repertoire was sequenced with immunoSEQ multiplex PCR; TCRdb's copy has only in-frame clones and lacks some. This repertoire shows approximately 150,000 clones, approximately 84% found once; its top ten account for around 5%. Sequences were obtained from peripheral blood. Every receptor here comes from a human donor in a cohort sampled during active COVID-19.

This CDR3 is CASGDGLVYGYTF. Written as DNA, the CDR3 is TGTGCCAGCGGAGACGGACTCGTCTATGGCTACACCTTC. The rearrangement uses TRBV6-5 and TRBJ1-2; D call uncertain. From germline, CDR1 is MNHEY and CDR2 SVGAGI. Trimming cost V 8 bases and J 4 bases, with 14 bases left between them. This CDR3 is built from 13 residues.

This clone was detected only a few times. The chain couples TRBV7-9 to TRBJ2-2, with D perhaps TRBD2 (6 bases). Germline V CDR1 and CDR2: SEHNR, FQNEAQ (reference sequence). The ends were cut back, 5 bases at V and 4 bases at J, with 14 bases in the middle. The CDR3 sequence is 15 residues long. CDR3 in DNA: TGTGCCAGCAGCCTACGGGGGACGCGCACCGGGGAGCTGTTTTTT. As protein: CASSLRGTRTGELFF. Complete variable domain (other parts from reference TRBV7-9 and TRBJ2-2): DTGVSQNPRHKITKRGQNVTFRCDPISEHNRLYWYRQTLGQGPEFLTYFQNEAQLEKSRLLSDRFSAERPKGSFSTLEIQRTEQGDSAMYLCASSLRGTRTGELFFGEGSRLTVL.

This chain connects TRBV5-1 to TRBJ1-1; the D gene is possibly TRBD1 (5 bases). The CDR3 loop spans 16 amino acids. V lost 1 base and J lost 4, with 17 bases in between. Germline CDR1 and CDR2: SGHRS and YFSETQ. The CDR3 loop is CASSLLQGRSSTEAFF. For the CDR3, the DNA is TGCGCCAGCAGCTTGCTCCAGGGTAGGTCGAGCACTGAAGCTTTCTTT.

In DNA, the CDR3 is TGTGCCAGCAGCCAGACTAGTACGTCCTACAATGAGCAGTTCTTC. Its protein is CASSQTSTSYNEQFF. The chain recombines TRBV3-1 (or the pseudogene TRBV3-2) with TRBJ2-1; weak D call: TRBD2 (6 bases). This CDR3 region has 15 residues. The V and J ends lost 3 bases and 1 base respectively, with 10 bases between them. Germline V gene data show CDR1 as LGHDT and CDR2 as YNNKEL (reference sequence).

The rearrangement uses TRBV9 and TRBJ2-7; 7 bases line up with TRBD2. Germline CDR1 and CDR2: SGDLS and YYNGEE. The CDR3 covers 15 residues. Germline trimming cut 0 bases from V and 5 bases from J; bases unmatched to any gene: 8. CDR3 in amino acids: CASSVDGTTRDEQYF. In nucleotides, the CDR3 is TGTGCCAGCAGCGTAGACGGGACTACACGCGACGAGCAGTACTTC.

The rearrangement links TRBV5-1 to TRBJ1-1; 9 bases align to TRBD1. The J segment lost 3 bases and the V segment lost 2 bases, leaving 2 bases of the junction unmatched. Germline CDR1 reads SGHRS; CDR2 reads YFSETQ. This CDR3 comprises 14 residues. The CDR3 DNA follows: TGCGCCAGCAGCTTTAGGACAGGGGACACTGAAGCTTTCTTT. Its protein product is CASSFRTGDTEAFF.

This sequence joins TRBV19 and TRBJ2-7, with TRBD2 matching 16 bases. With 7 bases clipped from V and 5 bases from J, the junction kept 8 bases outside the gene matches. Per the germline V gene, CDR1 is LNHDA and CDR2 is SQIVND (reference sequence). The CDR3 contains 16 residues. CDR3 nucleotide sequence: TGTGCCAGTATTGGGGGACTAGCGGGAGGGCCTCACGAGCAGTACGTC. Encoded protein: CASIGGLAGGPHEQYV.

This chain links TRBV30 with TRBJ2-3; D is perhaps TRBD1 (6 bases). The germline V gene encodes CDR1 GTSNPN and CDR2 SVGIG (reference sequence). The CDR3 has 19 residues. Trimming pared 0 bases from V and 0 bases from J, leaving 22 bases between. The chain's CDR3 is CAWSVLGDIIYSSTDTQYF. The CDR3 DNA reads TGTGCCTGGAGTGTACTGGGGGACATTATCTACTCTAGCACAGATACGCAGTATTTT.

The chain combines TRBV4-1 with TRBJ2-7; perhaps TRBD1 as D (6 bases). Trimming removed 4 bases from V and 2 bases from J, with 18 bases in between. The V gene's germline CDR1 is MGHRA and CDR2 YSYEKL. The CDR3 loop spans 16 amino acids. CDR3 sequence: CASSPKITRTAYEQYF. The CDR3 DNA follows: TGCGCCAGCAGCCCCAAGATCACCCGGACAGCCTACGAGCAGTACTTC.

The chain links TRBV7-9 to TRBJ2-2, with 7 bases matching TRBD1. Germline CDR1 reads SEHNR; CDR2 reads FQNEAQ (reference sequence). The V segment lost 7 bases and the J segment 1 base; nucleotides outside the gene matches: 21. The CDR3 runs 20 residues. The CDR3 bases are TGTGCCAGCACCCCCCCCCAGGGGGAATACCGGCGAGGGAACACCGGGGAGCTGTTTTTT. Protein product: CASTPPQGEYRRGNTGELFF.

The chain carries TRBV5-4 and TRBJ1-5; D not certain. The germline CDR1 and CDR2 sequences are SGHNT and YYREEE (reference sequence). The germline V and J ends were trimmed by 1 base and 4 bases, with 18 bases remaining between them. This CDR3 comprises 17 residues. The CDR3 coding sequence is TGTGCCAGCAGCTTGTTCGGTATAGCACCCAATAATCAGCCCCAGCATTTT. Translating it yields CASSLFGIAPNNQPQHF.

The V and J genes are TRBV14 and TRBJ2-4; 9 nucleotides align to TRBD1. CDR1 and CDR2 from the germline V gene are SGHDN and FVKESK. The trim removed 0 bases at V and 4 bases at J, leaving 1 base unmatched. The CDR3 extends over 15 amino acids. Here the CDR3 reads CASSQEGQGKNIQYF. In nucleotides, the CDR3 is TGTGCCAGCAGCCAAGAAGGACAGGGGAAAAACATTCAGTACTTC.

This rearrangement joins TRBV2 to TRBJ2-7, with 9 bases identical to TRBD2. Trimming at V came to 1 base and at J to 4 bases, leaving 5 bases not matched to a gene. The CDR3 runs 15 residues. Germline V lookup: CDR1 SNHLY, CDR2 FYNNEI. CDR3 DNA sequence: TGTGCCAGCAGTGAAGAACCGGGACTAGCTTACGAGCAGTACGTC. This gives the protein CASSEEPGLAYEQYV.

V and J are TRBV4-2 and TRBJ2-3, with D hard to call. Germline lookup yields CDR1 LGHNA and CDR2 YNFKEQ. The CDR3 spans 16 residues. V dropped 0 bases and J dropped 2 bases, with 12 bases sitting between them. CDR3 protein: CASSQEWQVNTDTQYF. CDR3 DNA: TGTGCCAGCAGCCAAGAGTGGCAAGTAAACACAGATACGCAGTATTTT.

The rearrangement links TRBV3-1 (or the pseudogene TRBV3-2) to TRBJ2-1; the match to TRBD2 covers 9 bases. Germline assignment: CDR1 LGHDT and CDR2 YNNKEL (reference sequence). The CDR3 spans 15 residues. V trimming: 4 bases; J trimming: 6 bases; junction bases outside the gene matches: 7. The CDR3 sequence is CASSLPSSGVNEQFF. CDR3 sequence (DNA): TGTGCCAGCAGCCTCCCGTCTAGCGGGGTCAATGAGCAGTTCTTC.

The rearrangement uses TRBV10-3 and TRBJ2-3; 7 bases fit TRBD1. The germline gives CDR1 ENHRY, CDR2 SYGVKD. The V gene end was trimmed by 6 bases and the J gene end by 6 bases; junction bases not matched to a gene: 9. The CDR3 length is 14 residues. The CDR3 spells CAISSTGPWDTQYF. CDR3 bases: TGTGCCATCAGCTCGACAGGGCCATGGGATACGCAGTATTTT.

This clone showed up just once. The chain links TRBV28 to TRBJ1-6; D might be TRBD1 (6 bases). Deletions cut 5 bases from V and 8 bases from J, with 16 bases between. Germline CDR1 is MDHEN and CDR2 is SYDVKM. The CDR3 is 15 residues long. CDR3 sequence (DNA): TGTGCCAGCAGTCCTGGGGTACAGGGTTATTCACCCCTCCACTTT. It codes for CASSPGVQGYSPLHF.